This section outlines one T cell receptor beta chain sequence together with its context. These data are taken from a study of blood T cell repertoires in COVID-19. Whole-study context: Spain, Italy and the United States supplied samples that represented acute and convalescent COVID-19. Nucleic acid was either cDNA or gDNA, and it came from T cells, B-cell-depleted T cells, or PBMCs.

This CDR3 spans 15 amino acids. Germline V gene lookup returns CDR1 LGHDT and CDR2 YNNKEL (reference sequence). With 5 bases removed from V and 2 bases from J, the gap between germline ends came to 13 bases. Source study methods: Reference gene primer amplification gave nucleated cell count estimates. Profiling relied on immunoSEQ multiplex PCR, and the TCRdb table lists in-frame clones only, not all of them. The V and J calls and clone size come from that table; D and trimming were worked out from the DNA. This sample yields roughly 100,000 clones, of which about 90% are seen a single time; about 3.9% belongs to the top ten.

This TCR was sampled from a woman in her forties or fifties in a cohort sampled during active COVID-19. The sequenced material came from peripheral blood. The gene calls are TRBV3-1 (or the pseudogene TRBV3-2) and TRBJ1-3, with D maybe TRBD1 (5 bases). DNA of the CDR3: TGTGCCAGCAGCTCGGACACCCTGGCTGGAAACACCATATATTTT. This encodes CASSSDTLAGNTIYF.